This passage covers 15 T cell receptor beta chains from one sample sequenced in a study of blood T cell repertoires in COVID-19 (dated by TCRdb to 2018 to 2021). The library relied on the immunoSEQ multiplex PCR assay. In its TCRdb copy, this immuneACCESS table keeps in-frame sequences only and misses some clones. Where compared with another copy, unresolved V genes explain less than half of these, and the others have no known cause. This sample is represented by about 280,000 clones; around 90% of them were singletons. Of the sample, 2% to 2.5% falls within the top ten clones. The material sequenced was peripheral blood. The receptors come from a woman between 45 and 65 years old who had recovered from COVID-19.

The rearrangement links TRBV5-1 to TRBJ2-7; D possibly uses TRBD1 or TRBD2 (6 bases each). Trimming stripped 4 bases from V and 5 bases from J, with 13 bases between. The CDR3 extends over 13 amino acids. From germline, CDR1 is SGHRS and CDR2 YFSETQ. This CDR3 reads CASSLGGLNEQYF. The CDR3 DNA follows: TGCGCCAGCAGCCTGGGGGGCTTGAACGAGCAGTACTTC.

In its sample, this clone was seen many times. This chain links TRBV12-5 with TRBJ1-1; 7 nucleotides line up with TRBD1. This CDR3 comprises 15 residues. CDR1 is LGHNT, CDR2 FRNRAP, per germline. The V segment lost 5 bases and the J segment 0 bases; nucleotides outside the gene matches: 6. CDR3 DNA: TGTGCTAGTGGTCAGCGACAGGGCATGAACACTGAAGCTTTCTTT. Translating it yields CASGQRQGMNTEAFF.

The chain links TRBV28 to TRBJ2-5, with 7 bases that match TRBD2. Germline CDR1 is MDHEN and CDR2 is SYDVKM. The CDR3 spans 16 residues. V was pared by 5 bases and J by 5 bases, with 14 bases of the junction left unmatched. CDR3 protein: CASSHYWGGGEETQYF. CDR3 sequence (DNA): TGTGCCAGCAGTCACTACTGGGGCGGGGGTGAGGAGACCCAGTACTTC.

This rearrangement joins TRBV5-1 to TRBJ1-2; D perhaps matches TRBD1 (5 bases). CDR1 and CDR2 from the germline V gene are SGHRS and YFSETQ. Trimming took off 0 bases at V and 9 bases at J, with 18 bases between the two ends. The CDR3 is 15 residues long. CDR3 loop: CASSLEGDSPSSYTF. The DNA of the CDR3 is TGCGCCAGCAGCTTGGAAGGCGACAGCCCCTCTAGCTACACCTTC.

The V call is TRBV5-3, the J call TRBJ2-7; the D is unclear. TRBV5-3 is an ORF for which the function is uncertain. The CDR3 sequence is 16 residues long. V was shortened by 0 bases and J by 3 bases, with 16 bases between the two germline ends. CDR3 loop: CARSLVDSTRYYEQYF. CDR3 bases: TGTGCCAGAAGCTTGGTTGACTCCACCCGCTACTACGAGCAGTACTTC.

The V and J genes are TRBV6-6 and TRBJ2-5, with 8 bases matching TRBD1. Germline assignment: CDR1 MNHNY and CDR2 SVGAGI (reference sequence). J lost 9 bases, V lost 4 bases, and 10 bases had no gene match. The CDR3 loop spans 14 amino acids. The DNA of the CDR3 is TGTGCCAGCAGTTTCAAACCGGGACAGGTTTCCCAGTACTTC. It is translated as CASSFKPGQVSQYF.

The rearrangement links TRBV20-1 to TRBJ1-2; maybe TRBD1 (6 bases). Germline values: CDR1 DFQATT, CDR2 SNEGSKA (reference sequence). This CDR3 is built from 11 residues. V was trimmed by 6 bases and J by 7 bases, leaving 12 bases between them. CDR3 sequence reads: CSASGESGYTF. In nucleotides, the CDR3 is TGCAGTGCGTCAGGGGAGTCTGGCTACACCTTC.

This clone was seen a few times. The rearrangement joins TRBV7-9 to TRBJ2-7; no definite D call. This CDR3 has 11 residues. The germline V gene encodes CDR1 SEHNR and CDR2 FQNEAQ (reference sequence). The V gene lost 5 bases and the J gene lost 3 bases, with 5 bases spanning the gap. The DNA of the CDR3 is TGTGCCAGCAGCACTTACTACGAGCAGTACTTC. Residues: CASSTYYEQYF.

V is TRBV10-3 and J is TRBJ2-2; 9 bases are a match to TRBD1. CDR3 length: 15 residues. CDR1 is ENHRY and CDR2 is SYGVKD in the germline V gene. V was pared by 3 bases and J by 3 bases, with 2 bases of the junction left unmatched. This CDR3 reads CAISEGTGYTGELFF. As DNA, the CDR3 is TGTGCCATCAGTGAAGGGACAGGGTACACCGGGGAGCTGTTTTTT.

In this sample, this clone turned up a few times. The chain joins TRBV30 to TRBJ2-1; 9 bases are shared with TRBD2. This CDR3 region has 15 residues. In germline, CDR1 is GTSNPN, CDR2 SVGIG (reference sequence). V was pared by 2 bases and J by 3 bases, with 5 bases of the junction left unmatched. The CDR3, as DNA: TGTGCCTGGAGTCTTAGCGGGAGATACTACAATGAGCAGTTCTTC. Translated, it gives CAWSLSGRYYNEQFF.

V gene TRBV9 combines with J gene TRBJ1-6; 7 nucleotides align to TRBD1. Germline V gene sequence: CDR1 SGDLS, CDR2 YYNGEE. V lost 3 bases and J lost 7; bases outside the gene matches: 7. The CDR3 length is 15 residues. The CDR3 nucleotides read TGTGCCAGCAGCGCGGGGACAGATCTGAATTCACCCCTCCACTTT. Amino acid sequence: CASSAGTDLNSPLHF.

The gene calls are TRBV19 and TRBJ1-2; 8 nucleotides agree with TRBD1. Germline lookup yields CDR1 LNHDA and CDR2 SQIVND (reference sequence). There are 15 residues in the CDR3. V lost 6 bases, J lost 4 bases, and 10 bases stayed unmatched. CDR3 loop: CASRLTGAVFYGYTF. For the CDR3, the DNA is TGTGCCAGTAGGCTGACAGGGGCGGTCTTCTATGGCTACACCTTC.

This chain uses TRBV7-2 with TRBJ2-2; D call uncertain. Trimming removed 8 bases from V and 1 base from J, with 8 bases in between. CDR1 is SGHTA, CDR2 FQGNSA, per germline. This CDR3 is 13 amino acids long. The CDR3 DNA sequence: TGTGCCAGCGTAACAGAGAACACCGGGGAGCTGTTTTTT. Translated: CASVTENTGELFF. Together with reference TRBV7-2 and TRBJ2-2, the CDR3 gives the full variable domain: GAGVSQSPSNKVTEKGKDVELRCDPISGHTALYWYRQSLGQGLEFLIYFQGNSAPDKSGLPSDRFSAERTGGSVSTLTIQRTQQEDSAVYLCASVTENTGELFFGEGSRLTVL.

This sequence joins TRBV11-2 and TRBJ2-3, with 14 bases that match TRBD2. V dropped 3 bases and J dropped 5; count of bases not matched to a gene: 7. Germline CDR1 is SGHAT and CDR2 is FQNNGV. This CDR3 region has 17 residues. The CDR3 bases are TGTGCCAGCAGCTTTTTCGGACTAGCGGGAGGAGTAGATACGCAGTATTTT. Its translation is CASSFFGLAGGVDTQYF.

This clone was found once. CDR3: CASGGLHTQYF. Here the CDR3 DNA reads TGTGCCAGCGGAGGACTTCATACGCAGTATTTT. The chain carries TRBV9 and TRBJ2-3; TRBD2 is a possible D gene (5 bases). Germline CDR1 and CDR2: SGDLS and YYNGEE. Trimming removed 7 bases from V and 7 bases from J, with 10 bases in between. The length of the CDR3 is 11 residues.